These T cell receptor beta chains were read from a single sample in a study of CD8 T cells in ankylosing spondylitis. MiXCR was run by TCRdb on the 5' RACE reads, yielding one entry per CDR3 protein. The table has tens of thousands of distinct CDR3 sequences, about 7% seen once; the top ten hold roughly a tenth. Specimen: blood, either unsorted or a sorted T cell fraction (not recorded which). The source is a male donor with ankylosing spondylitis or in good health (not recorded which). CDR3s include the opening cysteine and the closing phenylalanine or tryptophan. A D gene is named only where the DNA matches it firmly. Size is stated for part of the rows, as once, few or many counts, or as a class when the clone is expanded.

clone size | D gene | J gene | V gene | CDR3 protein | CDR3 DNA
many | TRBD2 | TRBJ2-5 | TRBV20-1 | CSAQTLGGEETQYF | TGCAGTGCCCAGACCTTGGGAGGGGAAGAGACCCAGTACTTC
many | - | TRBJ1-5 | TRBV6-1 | CAVSLGSNQPQHF | TGTGCCGTGTCTCTAGGAAGCAATCAGCCCCAGCATTTT
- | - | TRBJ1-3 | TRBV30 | CAWSRPGFAGNTIYF | TGTGCCTGGAGTCGGCCGGGGTTCGCTGGAAACACCATATATTTT
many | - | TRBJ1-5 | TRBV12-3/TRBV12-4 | CASSLIDNQPQHF | TGTGCCAGCAGTTTGATAGACAATCAGCCCCAGCATTTT
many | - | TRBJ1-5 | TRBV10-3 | CAISESGSNQPQHF | TGTGCCATCAGTGAGTCGGGCAGCAATCAGCCCCAGCATTTT
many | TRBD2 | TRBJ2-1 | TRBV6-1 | CASRIRLAGGNEQFF | TGTGCCAGCAGAATCCGACTAGCGGGAGGGAATGAGCAGTTCTTC
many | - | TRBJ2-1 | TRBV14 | CASSPWTAHNEQFF | TGTGCCAGCAGCCCCTGGACTGCACACAATGAGCAGTTCTTC
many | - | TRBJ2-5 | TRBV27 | CASSLFLSETQYF | TGTGCCAGCAGTTTATTCCTTAGCGAGACCCAGTACTTC
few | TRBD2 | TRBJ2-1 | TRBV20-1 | CSAREASGLSYNEQFF | TGCAGTGCTAGAGAGGCTAGCGGCCTATCCTACAATGAGCAGTTCTTC
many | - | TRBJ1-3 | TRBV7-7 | CASSLTAQSGNTIYF | TGTGCCAGCAGCCTAACCGCACAATCTGGAAACACCATATATTTT
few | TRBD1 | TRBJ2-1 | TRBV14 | CASSKRQGAVEQFF | TGTGCCAGCAGCAAGAGACAGGGGGCGGTTGAGCAGTTCTTC
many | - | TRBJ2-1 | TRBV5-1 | CASSLASGYEQFF | TGCGCCAGCAGCTTGGCCTCGGGCTATGAGCAGTTCTTC
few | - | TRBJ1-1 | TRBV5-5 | CASSLVWQGNTEAFF | TGTGCCAGCAGCTTGGTATGGCAGGGAAACACTGAAGCTTTCTTT
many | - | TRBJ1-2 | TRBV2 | CASRPPGNYGYTF | TGTGCCAGCAGGCCCCCAGGGAACTATGGCTACACCTTC
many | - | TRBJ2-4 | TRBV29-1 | CSVEPREFGSKNIQYF | TGCAGCGTTGAACCCAGGGAATTCGGGTCCAAAAACATTCAGTACTTC
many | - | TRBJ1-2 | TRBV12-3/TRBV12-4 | CASFPGGQGEGYTF | TGTGCCAGCTTCCCGGGGGGGCAGGGAGAAGGCTACACCTTC
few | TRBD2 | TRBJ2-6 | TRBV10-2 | CASSEGLAGGPTGANVLTF | TGCGCCAGCAGTGAGGGACTAGCGGGAGGGCCCACTGGGGCCAACGTCCTGACTTTC
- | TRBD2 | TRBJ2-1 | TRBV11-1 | CASSPRRLAGGRNEQFF | TGTGCCAGCAGCCCACGCCGGCTAGCGGGAGGACGAAATGAGCAGTTCTTC
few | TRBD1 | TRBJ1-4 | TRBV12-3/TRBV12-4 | CASSRGQGNEKLFF | TGTGCCAGCAGTCGAGGACAGGGGAATGAAAAACTGTTTTTT
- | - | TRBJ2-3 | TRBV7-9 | CASTKGDTQYF | TGTGCCAGCACCAAGGGGGATACGCAGTATTTT
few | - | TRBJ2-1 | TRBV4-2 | CASSQDLQTQPGQFF | TGTGCCAGCAGCCAAGATCTCCAGACTCAGCCCGGGCAGTTCTTC
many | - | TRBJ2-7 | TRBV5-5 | CASSFDGPPYEQYF | TGTGCCAGCAGCTTTGATGGACCTCCCTACGAGCAGTACTTC
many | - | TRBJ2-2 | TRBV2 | CASSLLVNTGELFF | TGTGCCAGCAGCCTTCTCGTGAACACCGGGGAGCTGTTTTTT
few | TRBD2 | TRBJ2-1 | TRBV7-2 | CASSWTSGSYNEQFF | TGTGCCAGCAGCTGGACTAGCGGCTCCTACAATGAGCAGTTCTTC
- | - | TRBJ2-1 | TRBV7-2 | CASSLAWGREQFF | TGTGCCAGCAGCTTAGCGTGGGGTAGGGAGCAGTTCTTC
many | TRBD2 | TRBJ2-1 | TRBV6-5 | CASSSAGGPNEQFF | TGTGCCAGCAGTTCTGCGGGAGGGCCTAATGAGCAGTTCTTC
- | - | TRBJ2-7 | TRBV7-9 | CASSFRDFTYEQYF | TGTGCCAGCAGCTTCCGGGACTTCACCTACGAGCAGTACTTC
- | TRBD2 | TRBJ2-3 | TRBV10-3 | CAISESGLDADTQYF | TGTGCCATCAGTGAGTCGGGACTAGACGCAGATACGCAGTATTTT
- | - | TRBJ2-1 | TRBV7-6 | CASSFRDWDNNEQFF | TGTGCCAGCAGCTTCCGGGACTGGGACAACAATGAGCAGTTCTTC
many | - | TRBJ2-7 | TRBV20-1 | CSASLSGYEQYF | TGCAGTGCTAGTTTGTCAGGCTACGAGCAGTACTTC
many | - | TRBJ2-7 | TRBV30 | CAWRVWGRESYEQYF | TGTGCCTGGAGGGTTTGGGGCAGGGAGTCCTACGAGCAGTACTTC
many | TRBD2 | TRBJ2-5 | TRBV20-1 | CSARVLAGEAKTQYF | TGCAGTGCTAGAGTTCTAGCGGGAGAGGCGAAGACCCAGTACTTC
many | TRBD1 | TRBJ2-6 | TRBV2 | CASSKGTVGANVLTF | TGTGCCAGCAGTAAAGGGACAGTCGGGGCCAACGTCCTGACTTTC
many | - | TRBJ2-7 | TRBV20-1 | CSARDSGLIADEQYF | TGCAGTGCTAGAGATAGTGGACTCATCGCGGACGAGCAGTACTTC
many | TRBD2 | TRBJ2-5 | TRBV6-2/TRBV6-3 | CASSYLGTNRETQYF | TGTGCCAGCAGTTACCTCGGGACTAACCGAGAGACCCAGTACTTC
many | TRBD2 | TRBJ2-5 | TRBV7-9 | CASRPGLAEETQYF | TGTGCCAGCAGGCCGGGACTAGCGGAAGAGACCCAGTACTTC
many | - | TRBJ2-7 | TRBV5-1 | CASSLTQGLNSYEQYF | TGCGCCAGCAGCTTGACCCAGGGTCTGAACTCCTACGAGCAGTACTTC
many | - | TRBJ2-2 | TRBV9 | CASARGSGPGRELFF | TGTGCCAGCGCCCGGGGTAGCGGCCCCGGGCGGGAGCTGTTTTTT
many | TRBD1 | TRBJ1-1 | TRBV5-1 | CASSLGTGIMNTEAFF | TGCGCCAGCAGCTTGGGGACAGGCATTATGAACACTGAAGCTTTCTTT
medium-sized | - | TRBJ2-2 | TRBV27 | CASSFEGFGNTGELFF | TGTGCCAGCAGTTTCGAGGGGTTTGGGAACACCGGGGAGCTGTTTTTT
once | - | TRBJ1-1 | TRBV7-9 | CASSLPVPLNTEAFF | TGTGCCAGCAGCTTACCGGTTCCCCTGAACACTGAAGCTTTCTTT
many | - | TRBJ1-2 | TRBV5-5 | CASSFGTQNYGYTF | TGTGCCAGCAGTTTCGGGACTCAGAACTATGGCTACACCTTC
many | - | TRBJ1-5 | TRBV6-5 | CASSYGENQPQHF | TGTGCCAGCAGTTACGGGGAGAATCAGCCCCAGCATTTT
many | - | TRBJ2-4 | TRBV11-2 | CASSLDRGGKNIQYF | TGTGCCAGCAGCTTAGACCGCGGCGGGAAAAACATTCAGTACTTC
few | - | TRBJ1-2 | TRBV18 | CASSPRQLYGYTF | TGTGCCAGCTCACCACGTCAGCTATATGGCTACACCTTC
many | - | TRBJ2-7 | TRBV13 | CASSFRPFDGEQYF | TGTGCCAGCAGCTTTCGACCCTTCGACGGCGAGCAGTACTTC
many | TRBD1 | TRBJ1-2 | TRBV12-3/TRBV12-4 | CASTPGQGANLGGYTF | TGTGCCAGCACCCCGGGACAGGGGGCGAATTTAGGCGGCTACACCTTC
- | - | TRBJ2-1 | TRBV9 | CASSVAPGGGGVNEQFF | TGTGCCAGCAGCGTAGCCCCCGGCGGAGGGGGGGTAAATGAGCAGTTCTTC
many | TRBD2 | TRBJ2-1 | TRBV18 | CASSPRLAGDNEQFF | TGTGCCAGCTCACCTAGACTAGCGGGAGACAATGAGCAGTTCTTC
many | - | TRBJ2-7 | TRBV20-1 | CSAPGATLYEQYF | TGCAGTGCCCCTGGGGCTACCCTCTACGAGCAGTACTTC
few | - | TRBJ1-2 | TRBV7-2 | CASSSNRGSGYGYTF | TGTGCCAGCAGCTCAAATCGGGGTTCTGGCTATGGCTACACCTTC
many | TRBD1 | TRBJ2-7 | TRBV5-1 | CASSLRQGYEQYF | TGCGCCAGCAGCTTACGACAGGGATACGAGCAGTACTTC
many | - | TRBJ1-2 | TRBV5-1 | CASSLGPGFYGYTF | TGCGCCAGCAGCTTGGGACCGGGGTTCTATGGCTACACCTTC
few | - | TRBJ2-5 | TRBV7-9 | CASSLRFGEETQYF | TGTGCCAGCAGCTTAAGATTCGGGGAAGAGACCCAGTACTTC